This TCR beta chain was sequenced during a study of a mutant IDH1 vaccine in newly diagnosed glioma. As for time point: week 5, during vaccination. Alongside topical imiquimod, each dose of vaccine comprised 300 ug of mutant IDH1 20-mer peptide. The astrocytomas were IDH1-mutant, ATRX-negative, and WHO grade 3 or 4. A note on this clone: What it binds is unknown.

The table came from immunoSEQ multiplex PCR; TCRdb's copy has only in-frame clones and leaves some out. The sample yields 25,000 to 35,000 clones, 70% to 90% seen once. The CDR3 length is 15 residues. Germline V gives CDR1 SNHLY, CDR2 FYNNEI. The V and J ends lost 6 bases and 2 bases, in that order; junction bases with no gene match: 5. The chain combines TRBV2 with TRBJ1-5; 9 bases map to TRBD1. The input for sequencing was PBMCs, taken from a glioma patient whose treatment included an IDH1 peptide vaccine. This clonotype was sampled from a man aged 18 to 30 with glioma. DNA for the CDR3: TGTGCCAGCAGGGGACAGGGCCGAGGCAATCAGCCCCAGCATTTT. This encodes CASRGQGRGNQPQHF.